This paragraph covers one T cell receptor (beta chain) sequence. This clone's antigen is unknown. The sample holds no much larger clone one base away, and base qualities are not on file. The sample originates from a study of T cell repertoires in cytomegalovirus infection (dated by TCRdb to between 2018 and 2021). General notes on the study: Recently identified HLA-C-restricted CMV epitopes, whose presentation resists viral immunomodulation, were targeted by peptide stimulations together with well-studied HLA-B-restricted epitopes. Donor HLA type was relevant to the analysis, as public TCR beta signatures indicated carriage of CMV infection together with the matching HLA type. The research as a whole found: In the ex vivo response, HLA-C-restricted CMV-specific TCR beta clonotypes were dominant, and in two of eight donors the single most frequent clonotype came from this HLA-C-restricted group. Carriers of CMV infection plus the relevant HLA type were discriminated by the cumulative frequency of public TCR beta family members in the study cohort and in an independent approximately 340-donor cohort.

Reading from cysteine to phenylalanine, the CDR3 counts 18 amino acids. Just the 54-base CDR3 DNA is kept, in frame starting at base 1. V and J are trimmed by 0 bases and 1 base, and the gene matches miss 7 bases of the junction. CDR1 and CDR2 are read off the germline V gene as SGHTA and FQGNSA. The treatment or condition label, read with the paper, signifies: in vitro stimulation with specific CMV peptide epitopes to enrich CMV-specific T cells. The sequencer listed for this sample is Illumina HiSeq 1500. TCRdb passed the public sequencing reads through fastp at Q25 and MiXCR, retaining productive beta sequences. Every CDR3 protein is listed once, alongside the most common genes and DNA of its rows. A total of 680,000 or so distinct CDR3 sequences appear in this sample, around a third of them only once. Jointly, the top ten make up 18% of the sample.

The V and J segments used are TRBV7-2 and TRBJ2-7; TRBD2 lines up with 12 middle nucleotides. This TCR came from a human donor in good health (CMV status not recorded). Some clones in this sample may be carry-over from other donors' samples. Specimen: cultured PBMCs, collected from culture after CMV antigen stimulation. The CDR3 region has the sequence CASSLARLAGGPSYEQYF. The nucleotide sequence is TGTGCCAGCAGCTTAGCGCGGCTAGCGGGAGGGCCTTCCTACGAGCAGTACTTC.